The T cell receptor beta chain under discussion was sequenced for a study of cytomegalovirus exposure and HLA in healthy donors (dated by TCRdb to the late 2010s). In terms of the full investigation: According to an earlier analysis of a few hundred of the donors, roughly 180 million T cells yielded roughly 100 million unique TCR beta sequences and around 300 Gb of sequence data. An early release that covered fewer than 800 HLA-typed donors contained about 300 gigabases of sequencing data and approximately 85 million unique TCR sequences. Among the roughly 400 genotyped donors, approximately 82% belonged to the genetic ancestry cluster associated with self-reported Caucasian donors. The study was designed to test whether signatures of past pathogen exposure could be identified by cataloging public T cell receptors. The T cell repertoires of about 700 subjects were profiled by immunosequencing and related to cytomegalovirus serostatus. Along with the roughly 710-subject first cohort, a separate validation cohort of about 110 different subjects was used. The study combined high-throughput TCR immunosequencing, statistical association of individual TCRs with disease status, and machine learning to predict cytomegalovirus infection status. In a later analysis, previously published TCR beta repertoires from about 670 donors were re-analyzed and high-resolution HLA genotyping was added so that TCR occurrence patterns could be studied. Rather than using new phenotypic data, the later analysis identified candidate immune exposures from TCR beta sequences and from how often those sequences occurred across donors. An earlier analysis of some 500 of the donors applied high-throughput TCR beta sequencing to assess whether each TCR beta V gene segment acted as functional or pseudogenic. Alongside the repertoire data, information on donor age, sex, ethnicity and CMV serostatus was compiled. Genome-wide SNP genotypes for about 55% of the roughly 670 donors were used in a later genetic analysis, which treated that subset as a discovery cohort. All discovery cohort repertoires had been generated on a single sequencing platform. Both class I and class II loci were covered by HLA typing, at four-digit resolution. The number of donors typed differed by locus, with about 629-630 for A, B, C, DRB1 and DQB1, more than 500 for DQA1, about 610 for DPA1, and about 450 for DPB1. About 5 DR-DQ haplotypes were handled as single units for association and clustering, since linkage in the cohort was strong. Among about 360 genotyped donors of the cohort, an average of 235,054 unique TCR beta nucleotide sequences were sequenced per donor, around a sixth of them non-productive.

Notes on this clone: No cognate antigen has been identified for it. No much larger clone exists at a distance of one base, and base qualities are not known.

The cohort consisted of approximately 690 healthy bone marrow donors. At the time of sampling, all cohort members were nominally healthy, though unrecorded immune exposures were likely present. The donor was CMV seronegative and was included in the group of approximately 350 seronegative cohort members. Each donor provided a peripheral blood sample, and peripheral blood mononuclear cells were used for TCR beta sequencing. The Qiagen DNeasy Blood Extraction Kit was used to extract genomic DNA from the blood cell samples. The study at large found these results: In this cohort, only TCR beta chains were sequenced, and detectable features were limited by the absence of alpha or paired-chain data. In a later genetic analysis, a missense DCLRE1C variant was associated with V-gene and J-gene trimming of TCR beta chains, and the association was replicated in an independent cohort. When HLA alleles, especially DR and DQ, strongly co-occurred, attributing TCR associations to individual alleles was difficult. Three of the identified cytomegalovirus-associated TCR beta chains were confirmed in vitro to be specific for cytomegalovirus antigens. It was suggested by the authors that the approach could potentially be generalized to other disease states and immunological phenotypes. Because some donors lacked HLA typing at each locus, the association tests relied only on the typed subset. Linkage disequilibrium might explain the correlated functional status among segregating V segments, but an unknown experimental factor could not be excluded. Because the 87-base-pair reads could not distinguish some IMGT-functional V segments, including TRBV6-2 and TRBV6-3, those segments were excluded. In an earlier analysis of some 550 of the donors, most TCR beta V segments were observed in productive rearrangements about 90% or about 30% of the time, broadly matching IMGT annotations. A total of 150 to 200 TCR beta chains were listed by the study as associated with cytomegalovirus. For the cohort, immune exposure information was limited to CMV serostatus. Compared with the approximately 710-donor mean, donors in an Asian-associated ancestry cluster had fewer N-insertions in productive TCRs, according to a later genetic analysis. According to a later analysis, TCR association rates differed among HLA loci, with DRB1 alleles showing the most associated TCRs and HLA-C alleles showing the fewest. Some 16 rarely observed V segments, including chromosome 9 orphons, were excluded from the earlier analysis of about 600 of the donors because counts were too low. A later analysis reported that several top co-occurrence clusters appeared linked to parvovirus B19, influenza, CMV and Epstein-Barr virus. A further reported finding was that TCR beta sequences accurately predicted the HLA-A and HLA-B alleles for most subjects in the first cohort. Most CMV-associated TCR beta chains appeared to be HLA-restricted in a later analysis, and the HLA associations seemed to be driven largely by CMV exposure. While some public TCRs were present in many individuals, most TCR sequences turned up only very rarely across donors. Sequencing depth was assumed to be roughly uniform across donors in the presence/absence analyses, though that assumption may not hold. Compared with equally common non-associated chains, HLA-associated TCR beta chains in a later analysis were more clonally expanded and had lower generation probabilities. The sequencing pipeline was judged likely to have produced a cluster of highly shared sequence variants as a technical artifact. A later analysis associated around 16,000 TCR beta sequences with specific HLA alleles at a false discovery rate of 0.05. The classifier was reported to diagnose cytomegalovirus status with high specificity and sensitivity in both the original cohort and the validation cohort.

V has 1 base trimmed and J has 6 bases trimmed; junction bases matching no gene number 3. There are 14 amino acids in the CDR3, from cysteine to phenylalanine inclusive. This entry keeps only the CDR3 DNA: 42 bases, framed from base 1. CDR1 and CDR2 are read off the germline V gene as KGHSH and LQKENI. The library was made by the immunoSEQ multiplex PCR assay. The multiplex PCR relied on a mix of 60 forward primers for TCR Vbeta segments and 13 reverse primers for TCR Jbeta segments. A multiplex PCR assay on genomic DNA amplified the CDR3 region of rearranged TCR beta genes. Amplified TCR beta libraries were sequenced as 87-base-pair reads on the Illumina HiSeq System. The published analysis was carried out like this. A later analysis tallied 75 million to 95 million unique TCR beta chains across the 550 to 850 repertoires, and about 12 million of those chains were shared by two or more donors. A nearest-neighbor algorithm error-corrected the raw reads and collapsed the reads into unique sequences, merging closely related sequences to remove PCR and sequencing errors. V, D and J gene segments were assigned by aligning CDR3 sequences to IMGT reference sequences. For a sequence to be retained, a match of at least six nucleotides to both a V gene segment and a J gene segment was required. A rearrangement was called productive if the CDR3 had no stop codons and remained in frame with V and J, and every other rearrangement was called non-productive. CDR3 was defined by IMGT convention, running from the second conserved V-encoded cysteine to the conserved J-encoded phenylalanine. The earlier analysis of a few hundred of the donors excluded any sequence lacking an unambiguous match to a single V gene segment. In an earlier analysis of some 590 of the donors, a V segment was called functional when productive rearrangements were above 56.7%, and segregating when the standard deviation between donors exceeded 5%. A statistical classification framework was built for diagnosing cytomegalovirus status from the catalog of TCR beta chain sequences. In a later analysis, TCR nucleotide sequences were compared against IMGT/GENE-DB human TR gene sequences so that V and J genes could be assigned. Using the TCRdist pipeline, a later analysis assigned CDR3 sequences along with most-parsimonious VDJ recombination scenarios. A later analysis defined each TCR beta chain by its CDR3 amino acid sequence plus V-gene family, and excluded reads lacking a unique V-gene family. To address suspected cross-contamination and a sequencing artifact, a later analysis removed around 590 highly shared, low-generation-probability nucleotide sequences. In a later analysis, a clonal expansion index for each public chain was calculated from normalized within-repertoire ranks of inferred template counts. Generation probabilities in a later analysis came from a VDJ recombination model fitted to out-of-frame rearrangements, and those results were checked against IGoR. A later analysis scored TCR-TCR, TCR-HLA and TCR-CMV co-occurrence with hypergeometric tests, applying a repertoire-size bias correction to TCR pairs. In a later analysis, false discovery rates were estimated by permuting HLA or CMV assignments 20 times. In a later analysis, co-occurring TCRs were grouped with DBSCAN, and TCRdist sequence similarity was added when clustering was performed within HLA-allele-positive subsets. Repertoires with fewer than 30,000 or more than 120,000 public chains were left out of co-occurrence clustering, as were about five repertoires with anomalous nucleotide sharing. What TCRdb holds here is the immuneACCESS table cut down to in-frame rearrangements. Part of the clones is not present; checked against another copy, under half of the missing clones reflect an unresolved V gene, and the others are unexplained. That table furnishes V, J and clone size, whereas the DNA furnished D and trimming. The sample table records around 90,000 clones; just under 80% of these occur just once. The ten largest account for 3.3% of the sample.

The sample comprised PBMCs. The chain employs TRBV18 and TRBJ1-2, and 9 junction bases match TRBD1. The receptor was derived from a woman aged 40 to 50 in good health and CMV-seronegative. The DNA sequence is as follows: TGTGCCAGCTCACCACGAAGGACAGGGGATGGCTACACCTTC. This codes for CASSPRRTGDGYTF.